This is a list of T cell receptor beta chains from one sample in a study of blood T cell repertoires in COVID-19. Profiled with immunoSEQ multiplex PCR; TCRdb holds only in-frame clones, not every one. The data show 250,000 to 300,000 clones, approximately 91% seen once. Sequences were obtained from peripheral blood. The source of these receptors is an older woman with acute or convalescent COVID-19. Both conserved end residues are part of each CDR3. Some rows mark clone size as missing; the rest say once, few, many or name a class of expanded clone.

.	TRBV28	CASSFPTGGTEAFF
.	TRBV9	CASSVGAGSSYEQYF
few	TRBV28	CASSFNSGGSGYTF
.	TRBV6-2/TRBV6-3	CASSSTGEWETQYF
.	TRBV24-1	CATSDHREGTLF
once	TRBV28	CASSITGKHNYGYTF
.	TRBV10-3	CAIRGATGGTEAFF
.	TRBV19	CASRTGGLGYTF
.	TRBV7-3	CASSLGQNYGYTF
.	TRBV4-3	CASSQEEGLNTEAFF
.	TRBV7-2	CASSLANGSGYTF
.	TRBV5-4	CASSLRGQNTGELFF
.	TRBV18	CASSPPDTRGYGYTF
once	TRBV9	CASSPRGREQFF
.	TRBV18	CASSLLEGQGNTEAFF
.	TRBV14	CASSPRGDTEAFF
.	TRBV4-2	CASSQDLDRGLSGNQPQHF
.	TRBV4-1	CASSRMLAGRGEQFF
.	TRBV7-2	CASSFTGYNEQFF
.	TRBV2	CASTRTDDSNQPQHF
once	TRBV24-1	CATTDRVQETQYF
.	TRBV4-1	CASRGRTGSSYNEQFF
few	TRBV11-3	CASSDRGRETQYF
.	TRBV7-2	CASSLVMTGVGEKLFF
.	TRBV4-1	CASSQEPDYNSYEQYF
.	TRBV3-1/TRBV3-2	CASSQDRGGTGATEQYF
.	TRBV2	CASRERVLAKNIQYF
.	TRBV6-4	CASSAAADTEAFF
.	TRBV27	CASSPDLANLPYEQYF
.	TRBV9	CASSADTLNTEAFF
.	TRBV12-3/TRBV12-4	CASSMGQNYGYTF
few	TRBV3-1/TRBV3-2	CASSLEVAGFHEQYF
.	TRBV10-3	CAISEDRDSYEQYF
.	TRBV7-3	CASSHLPLAPGELFF
.	TRBV6-4	CASSVEHGAPGGAFF
.	TRBV5-4	CASSVGGINTEAFF
.	TRBV13	CASSQAGTGAYEQYF
.	TRBV3-1/TRBV3-2	CASSQDYNRGRETQYF
.	TRBV4-3	CASSQGTAAEYEQYF
.	TRBV6-1	CASSEALPGGGRNTIYF
once	TRBV5-4	CASSLAGTGTGELFF
.	TRBV27	CASSLSHPLGLNYEQYF
.	TRBV7-6	CASSPDRGLFYEQYF
once	TRBV5-1	CASSFEGVVHGYTF
once	TRBV28	CASYPTAGQSNEKLFF
.	TRBV5-4	CASSLGQGGEAYEQYF
.	TRBV28	CASSRDRGLGQPQHF
.	TRBV5-1	CASSFSSGGGLTDTQYF